These 25 T cell receptor beta chains share one sample of origin, sequenced in a study of T cells in Graves' hyperthyroidism and ophthalmopathy. Amplification targeted TCR beta CDR3 regions from RNA transcripts. HTBI primers were the set used in a first-round RT-PCR of the TCR CDR3. Each CDR3 protein gets one entry after TCRdb re-called the multiplex PCR reads with MiXCR. The table lists under 750,000 distinct CDR3 sequences, roughly a sixth of them singletons. The sample consisted of blood. These receptors originate from a woman in her forties or fifties with Graves' hyperthyroidism that later progressed to Graves' ophthalmopathy.

Worth noting for this clonotype: This may arise from a read error, as a much more abundant clone is one base away. The rearrangement joins TRBV6-1 to TRBJ1-1; 8 nucleotides match TRBD1. The CDR3 extends over 13 amino acids. The V gene end was trimmed by 7 bases and the J gene end by 4 bases; junction bases not matched to a gene: 5. The germline CDR1 and CDR2 sequences are MNHNS and SASEGT. CDR3: CASNNRGATEAFF. The CDR3 DNA reads TGTGCCAGCAACAACAGGGGGGCCACTGAAGCTTTCTTT.

This chain connects TRBV20-1 to TRBJ2-1; D is undetermined. The V end was cut by 1 base, the J end by 13 bases, with 11 bases between. CDR1 is DFQATT and CDR2 is SNEGSKA in the germline V gene (reference sequence). The CDR3 length is 11 residues. For the CDR3, the DNA is TGCAGTGCTAGAGTAAGGTGGGCCCAGTTCTTC. It encodes CSARVRWAQFF.

This clonotype was counted at least ten times. The rearrangement uses TRBV27 and TRBJ1-1; D gene uncertain. This CDR3 is 15 amino acids long. The germline V and J ends were trimmed by 5 bases and 3 bases, with 16 bases remaining between them. Germline values: CDR1 MNHEY, CDR2 SMNVEV (reference sequence). The CDR3 nucleotides read TGTGCCAGCAGTCCCATAGAACCTAGCGACACTGAAGCTTTCTTT. Protein: CASSPIEPSDTEAFF.

In its sample, this clonotype was seen a few times. The chain employs TRBV5-1 and TRBJ1-1, with D tentatively TRBD1 (5 bases). This CDR3 has 13 amino acids. The germline CDR1 and CDR2 sequences are SGHRS and YFSETQ. V was cut by 3 bases and J by 5 bases, with 11 bases left in between. CDR3 loop: CASSSGSQTEAFF. CDR3 DNA: TGCGCCAGCAGCTCAGGGTCTCAAACTGAAGCTTTCTTT. The full variable domain, in which reference TRBV5-1 and TRBJ1-1 provide the parts outside the CDR3, is KAGVTQTPRYLIKTRGQQVTLSCSPISGHRSVSWYQQTPGQGLQFLFEYFSETQRNKGNFPGRFSGRQFSNSRSEMNVSTLELGDSALYLCASSSGSQTEAFFGQGTRLTVV.

The V gene is TRBV7-9, the J gene TRBJ1-2, with TRBD1 as a possible D gene (5 bases). The CDR3 covers 16 residues. Germline V gives CDR1 SEHNR, CDR2 FQNEAQ (reference sequence). Trimming left V 6 bases short and J 2 bases short, with 19 bases between. For the CDR3, the DNA is TGTGCCAGCAGGATACTCTACGACAGTCGGAACTATGGCTACACCTTC. This sequence encodes CASRILYDSRNYGYTF.

The chain has TRBV6-1 and TRBJ2-3; the match to TRBD2 covers 9 bases. The length of the CDR3 is 15 residues. V gave up 7 bases and J gave up 1 base; unmatched junction bases: 6. CDR1 is MNHNS, CDR2 SASEGT, per germline. CDR3 DNA sequence: TGTGCCAGCACCCCATTAGCGGGGGGCACAGATACGCAGTATTTT. The encoded protein is CASTPLAGGTDTQYF.

This clonotype was seen repeatedly, ten times or more. The genes are TRBV5-6 and TRBJ1-2; 7 bases are shared with TRBD1. With V trimmed by 4 bases and J by 7 bases, 10 bases remained unmatched. CDR1 is SGHDT and CDR2 is YYEEEE in the germline V gene. This CDR3 spans 14 amino acids. CDR3 bases: TGTGCCAGCAGCCGACAGGGAGAAACGGGTGGCTACACCTTC. It translates to CASSRQGETGGYTF.

This chain connects TRBV18 to TRBJ1-5; TRBD1 agrees at 9 bases. The CDR3 is 17 residues long. The germline gives CDR1 KGHSH, CDR2 LQKENI. V gave up 3 bases and J gave up 4 bases; unmatched junction bases: 10. CDR3 nucleotides: TGTGCCAGCTCACCTATCGGCCCGGGACAGGGTAATCAGCCCCAGCATTTT. Amino acid sequence: CASSPIGPGQGNQPQHF.

This rearrangement joins TRBV11-2 to TRBJ2-2; 8 positions agree with TRBD1. Per germline, CDR1 SGHAT and CDR2 FQNNGV. CDR3 size: 17 residues. J was trimmed by 5 bases and V by 1 base; bases with no gene match: 9. For the CDR3, the DNA is TGTGCCAGCAGCTTAGGCACAGGGGGAGTGTGGACCGGGGAGCTGTTTTTT. Amino acids: CASSLGTGGVWTGELFF.

This clonotype was seen at least ten times. The genes are TRBV30 and TRBJ2-1, with D perhaps matching TRBD2 (5 bases). The germline V gene encodes CDR1 GTSNPN and CDR2 SVGIG (reference sequence). The CDR3 sequence is 12 residues long. Trimming shortened V by 0 bases and J by 9 bases, and 9 bases separated the two germline ends. CDR3 nucleotide sequence: TGTGCCTGGAGTGTAGGTGGAGGTGAGCAGTTCTTC. Encoded protein: CAWSVGGGEQFF.

This CDR3 is CASNFRLAGAPGQFF. Written as DNA, the CDR3 is TGTGCCAGCAACTTCAGACTAGCGGGGGCGCCGGGGCAGTTCTTC. The chain has TRBV5-5 and TRBJ2-1; 12 bases map to TRBD2. The germline V gene has CDR1 SGHKS and CDR2 YYEKEE (reference sequence). Germline trimming cut 6 bases from V and 12 bases from J; bases unmatched to any gene: 13. The CDR3 spans 15 residues.

This clonotype was seen ten or more times. This chain uses TRBV5-1 with TRBJ2-6; 7 nucleotides align to TRBD2. Per germline, CDR1 SGHRS and CDR2 YFSETQ. V was pared by 4 bases and J by 0 bases, with 10 bases of the junction left unmatched. The CDR3 loop spans 18 amino acids. Written as DNA, the CDR3 is TGCGCCAGCAGCGCCGACCGGGGCGGGAGCTCTGGGGCCAACGTCCTGACTTTC. It codes for CASSADRGGSSGANVLTF.

This clonotype was counted once. The chain combines TRBV29-1 with TRBJ2-5; D perhaps matches TRBD2 (5 bases). Trimming left V 4 bases short and J 4 bases short, with 13 bases between. The V gene's germline CDR1 is SQVTM and CDR2 ANQGSEA. The CDR3 consists of 13 residues. Here the CDR3 reads CSVAERTGETQYF. The CDR3 DNA sequence: TGCAGCGTTGCCGAGCGGACGGGAGAGACCCAGTACTTC.

This clonotype has a handful of counts. The chain combines TRBV6-1 with TRBJ1-5, with D perhaps matching TRBD1 (6 bases). The CDR3 loop spans 17 amino acids. Germline lookup yields CDR1 MNHNS and CDR2 SASEGT. Trimming took 2 bases from V and 9 from J, leaving 23 bases between them. The CDR3 DNA is TGTGCCAGCAGTGAAAGTTACTTAGGGGGGGCAGTTTGGCCCCAGCATTTT. It specifies CASSESYLGGAVWPQHF.

V and J are TRBV5-4 and TRBJ1-2; no definite D call. CDR3 length equals 13 residues. In germline, CDR1 is SGHNT, CDR2 YYREEE (reference sequence). Between the trimmed V and J ends, which lost 4 bases and 4 bases, there was a span of 11 bases. CDR3 region: CASSPSTTYGYTF. CDR3 nucleotide sequence: TGTGCCAGCAGCCCCTCGACGACCTATGGCTACACCTTC.

Ten or more counts support this clonotype. This chain uses TRBV7-9 with TRBJ2-1, with TRBD2 matching 10 bases. CDR1 and CDR2 (germline): SEHNR, FQNEAQ (reference sequence). This CDR3 contains 15 residues. V gave up 5 bases and J gave up 6 bases; unmatched junction bases: 7. The CDR3, as DNA: TGTGCCAGCAGCCCCCCAACTAGCGGGGTCAATGAGCAGTTCTTC. The encoded protein is CASSPPTSGVNEQFF.

This clonotype appeared many times. The genes are TRBV29-1 and TRBJ2-5; D might be TRBD2 (7 bases). The germline V gene has CDR1 SQVTM and CDR2 ANQGSEA. Trimming stripped 4 bases from V and 7 bases from J, with 16 bases between. The CDR3 runs 13 residues. The CDR3 bases are TGCAGCGTTGCTCTAGGGGGGGTCGGGACCCAGTACTTC. The encoded protein is CSVALGGVGTQYF.

The genes are TRBV14 and TRBJ2-3; no clear D gene. The V end lost 0 bases, the J end lost 7 bases, and 8 bases lay between the germline ends. This CDR3 contains 13 residues. Germline V gives CDR1 SGHDN, CDR2 FVKESK. The CDR3 DNA reads as TGTGCCAGCAGCCAAGAAGGTCGGAATACGCAGTATTTT. Translating gives CASSQEGRNTQYF.

This clonotype was seen only a few times. The CDR3 coding sequence is TGCAGTGCTAGAGAGATGGGACAGGGGAGGAACGAGCAGTTCTTC. Protein: CSAREMGQGRNEQFF. The rearrangement links TRBV20-1 to TRBJ2-1, with 10 bases identical to TRBD1. V lost 0 bases to trimming and J lost 10 bases; unmatched junction nucleotides: 9. Germline V CDR1 and CDR2: DFQATT, SNEGSKA (reference sequence). The CDR3 runs to 15 residues.

In the case of this clonotype: One base away lies a much larger clone, so this may be a sequencing read error. This chain uses TRBV12-3 or TRBV12-4 with TRBJ2-1, with 8 bases aligning to TRBD2. CDR3 length: 16 residues. DNA of the CDR3: TGTACCAGCAGTTTAGATAGCGGGGAGTTTTACAATGAGCAGTTCTTC. Translated: CTSSLDSGEFYNEQFF.

This clonotype was counted only a few times. V and J are TRBV7-8 and TRBJ1-1, with D possibly TRBD1 on 6 matching bases. The length of the CDR3 is 15 residues. V was cut by 1 base and J by 3 bases, with 12 bases left in between. The germline CDR1 and CDR2 sequences are SGHVS and FQNEAQ. The CDR3 sequence is CASSLEGGADTEAFF. CDR3 DNA: TGTGCCAGCAGCTTAGAAGGGGGGGCCGACACTGAAGCTTTCTTT.

This clonotype was observed a few times. V gene TRBV5-1 combines with J gene TRBJ2-2, with D possibly being TRBD1 or TRBD2 (6 bases each). Trimming left V 5 bases short and J 2 bases short, with 19 bases between. Germline V gives CDR1 SGHRS, CDR2 YFSETQ. CDR3 length: 17 amino acids. The CDR3 sequence: CASRGLAGGGNTGELFF. The CDR3 region has the DNA TGCGCCAGCAGAGGGCTCGCCGGGGGCGGTAACACCGGGGAGCTGTTTTTT.

The table lists this clonotype with many counts. The rearrangement uses TRBV20-1 and TRBJ2-5; weak D call: TRBD2 (5 bases). Deletions cut 1 base from V and 1 base from J, with 7 bases between. Per germline, CDR1 DFQATT and CDR2 SNEGSKA (reference sequence). This CDR3 is 13 amino acids long. The DNA of the CDR3 is TGCAGTGCTAGAGGGAGGTTCCAAGAGACCCAGTACTTC. This translates into CSARGRFQETQYF.

This clonotype was observed at least ten times. The gene calls are TRBV3-1 and TRBJ2-1; D is perhaps TRBD2 (6 bases). Trimming removed 3 bases at V and 9 bases at J, with 9 bases between. This CDR3 spans 12 amino acids. Germline V CDR1 and CDR2: LGHDT, YNNKEL (reference sequence). CDR3 protein: CASSQGGSEQFF. The CDR3 DNA sequence: TGTGCCAGCAGCCAGGGGGGTAGTGAGCAGTTCTTC.

The V call is TRBV5-1, the J call TRBJ2-3; TRBD2 matches at 9 bases. The germline V gene has CDR1 SGHRS and CDR2 YFSETQ. The CDR3 length is 17 residues. With V trimmed by 2 bases and J by 2 bases, 9 bases remained unmatched. CDR3 coding DNA: TGCGCCAGCAGCTTCACCATTAGCGGGGGTATCACAGATACGCAGTATTTT. Protein: CASSFTISGGITDTQYF.